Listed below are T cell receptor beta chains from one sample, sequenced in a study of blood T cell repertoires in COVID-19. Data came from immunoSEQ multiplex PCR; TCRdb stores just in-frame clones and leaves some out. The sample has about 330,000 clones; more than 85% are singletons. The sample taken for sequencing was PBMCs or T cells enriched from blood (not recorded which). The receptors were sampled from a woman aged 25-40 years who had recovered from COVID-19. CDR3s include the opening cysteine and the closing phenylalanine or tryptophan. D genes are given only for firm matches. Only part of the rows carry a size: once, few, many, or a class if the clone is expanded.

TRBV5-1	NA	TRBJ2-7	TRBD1	TGCGCCAGCAGCTCCGTAGGACAGGGCCACGAGCAGTACTTC	CASSSVGQGHEQYF
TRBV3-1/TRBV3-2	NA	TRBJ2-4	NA	TGTGCCAGCAGCCAAGATTGGGCAGATAAAAACATTCAGTACTTC	CASSQDWADKNIQYF
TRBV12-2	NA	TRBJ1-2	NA	TGTGCAAGTCGCTCCTCTACAGGGGTGGCTAACTATGGCTACACCTTC	CASRSSTGVANYGYTF
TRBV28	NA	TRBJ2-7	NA	TGTGCCAGCATGAAGGGGCCCCGTGGCTACGAGCAGTACTTC	CASMKGPRGYEQYF
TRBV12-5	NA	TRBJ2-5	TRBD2	TGTGCTAGTGGTTTGGTTTTGCGGGGGGGGGAAGAGACCCAGTACTTC	CASGLVLRGGEETQYF
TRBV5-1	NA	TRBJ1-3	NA	TGCGCCAGCAGCTTGGGGTCGGGGAATAGAAACACCATATATTTT	CASSLGSGNRNTIYF
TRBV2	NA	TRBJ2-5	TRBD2	TGTGCCAGCACCATGGGACTAGCGGGAGGTAGGGAGACCCAGTACTTC	CASTMGLAGGRETQYF
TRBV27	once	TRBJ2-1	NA	TGTGCCAGCAGTTTAAACAGGCACAATGAGCAGTTCTTC	CASSLNRHNEQFF
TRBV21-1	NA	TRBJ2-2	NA	TGTGCCACCGCCTACCTTCTCGAGACAGGGAGTCTGACTCCTACCGGGGAGCTGTTTTTT	CATAYLLETGSLTPTGELFF
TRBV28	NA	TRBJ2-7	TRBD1	TGTGCCAGCAGTTTCCCTGGGACAGTCTCCTACGAGCAGTACTTC	CASSFPGTVSYEQYF
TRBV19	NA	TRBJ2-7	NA	TGTGCCAGTAGTATGGGGGGGGCGATCTACGAGCAGTACTTC	CASSMGGAIYEQYF
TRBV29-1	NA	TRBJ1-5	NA	TGCAGCGCGGGCGTGACAGGAGATAGCAATCAGCCCCAGCATTTT	CSAGVTGDSNQPQHF
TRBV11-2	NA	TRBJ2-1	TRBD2	TGTGCCAGCAGCGGAATGGGTACTAGCGGGACGAACGGTTACAAGGGGTTCTTC	CASSGMGTSGTNGYKGFF
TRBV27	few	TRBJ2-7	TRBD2	TGTGCCAGCAGTCCCACGGGAACTAGCGGTTTCTACGAGCAGTACTTC	CASSPTGTSGFYEQYF
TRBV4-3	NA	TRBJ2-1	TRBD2	TGCGCCAGCAGCCAGGGACTAGAGGGGCACGTTGAGCAGTTCTTC	CASSQGLEGHVEQFF
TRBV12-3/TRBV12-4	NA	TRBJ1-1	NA	TGTGCCAGCAGTTTTTCTGGCGGTGAAGCTTTCTTT	CASSFSGGEAFF
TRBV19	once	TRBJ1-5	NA	TGTGCCAGTAGTATACGGGGGGCCCCTTATAGCAATCAGCCCCAGCATTTT	CASSIRGAPYSNQPQHF